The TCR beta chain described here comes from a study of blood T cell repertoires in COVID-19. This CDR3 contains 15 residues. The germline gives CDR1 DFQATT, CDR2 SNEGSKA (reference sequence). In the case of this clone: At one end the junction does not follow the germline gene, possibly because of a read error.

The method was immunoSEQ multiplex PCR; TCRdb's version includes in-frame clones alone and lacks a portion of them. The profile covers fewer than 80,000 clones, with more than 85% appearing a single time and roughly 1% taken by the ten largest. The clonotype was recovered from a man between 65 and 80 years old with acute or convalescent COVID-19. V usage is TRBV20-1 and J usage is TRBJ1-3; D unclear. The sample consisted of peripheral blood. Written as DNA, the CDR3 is TGCAGTACTAGTGGCGGTCTCCTATCTGGAAACACCATATATTTT. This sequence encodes CSTSGGLLSGNTIYF.